This TCR beta chain was retrieved from a study of blood T cell repertoires in COVID-19. Whole-study context: Both acute and convalescent COVID-19 samples were obtained from the United States, Italy and Spain. T cells, B-cell-depleted T cells, or PBMCs supplied cDNA or gDNA.

Comment on this clone: Other DNA sequences within the sample encode an identical CDR3.

Under the authors' procedure: Estimation of nucleated cell counts was performed using reference gene primer amplification. The protocol was immunoSEQ multiplex PCR, while the TCRdb copy is restricted to in-frame clones and leaves out a portion. V, J and clone size reflect that table, while D and trimming were determined from the DNA. The sample has around 60,000 clones; around 81% are singletons. There are 12 residues in the CDR3. V was shortened by 5 bases and J by 1 base, with 5 bases between the two germline ends. Germline values: CDR1 MNHEY, CDR2 SVGAGI. The specimen was peripheral blood. The source of this sequence is a man between 60 and 75 years old with acute or convalescent COVID-19. The chain combines TRBV6-5 with TRBJ1-1, with D unclear. CDR3 sequence reads: CASSLRNTEAFF. As DNA, the CDR3 is TGTGCCAGCAGTCTTAGGAACACTGAAGCTTTCTTT.